What follows are 13 T cell receptor beta chains derived from one specimen sequenced in a study of blood T cell repertoires in COVID-19. This table comes from immunoSEQ multiplex PCR, and its TCRdb copy is limited to in-frame clones, with some not included. In the table there are about 150,000 clones, around 76% of which are singletons. Sequencing was done on a sample of peripheral blood. These receptors all come from a man between 60 and 70 years old with acute or convalescent COVID-19.

The V and J genes are TRBV7-9 and TRBJ2-3; 10 positions match TRBD2. The CDR3 covers 14 residues. Unmatched junction bases numbered 4, after V lost 5 bases and J lost 5 bases. Germline V CDR1 and CDR2: SEHNR, FQNEAQ (reference sequence). CDR3 sequence (DNA): TGTGCCAGCAGCCTACTAGCGGGATTAGATACGCAGTATTTT. This gives the protein CASSLLAGLDTQYF.

The CDR3 loop is CASRAVVAVTDTQYF. The CDR3 DNA reads TGTGCCAGCAGGGCCGTGGTAGCGGTCACAGATACGCAGTATTTT. This chain uses TRBV2 with TRBJ2-3; D may be TRBD2 (6 bases). The CDR3 has 15 amino acids. Germline V lookup: CDR1 SNHLY, CDR2 FYNNEI. The germline V and J ends were trimmed by 6 bases and 2 bases, with 15 bases remaining between them.

The rearrangement joins TRBV7-3 to TRBJ2-7, with D maybe TRBD1 (6 bases). The CDR3 is made up of 15 amino acids. Germline V gene data show CDR1 as SGHTA and CDR2 as FQGTGA. V shed 2 bases and J shed 0 bases, with 11 bases lying between them. The CDR3 DNA reads as TGTGCCAGCAGCTTAGGGGGCACGCCCTCCTACGAGCAGTACTTC. This codes for CASSLGGTPSYEQYF. The variable domain in full, completed from reference TRBV7-3 and TRBJ2-7, reads GAGVSQTPSNKVTEKGKYVELRCDPISGHTALYWYRQSLGQGPEFLIYFQGTGAADDSGLPNDRFFAVRPEGSVSTLKIQRTERGDSAVYLCASSLGGTPSYEQYFGPGTRLTVT.

V is TRBV5-1 and J is TRBJ2-2, with a weak D call TRBD2 (5 bases). V lost 0 bases, J lost 1 base, and 10 bases lay in between. The CDR3 length is 16 residues. Germline-derived CDR1 and CDR2 are SGHRS and YFSETQ. The CDR3 nucleotides are TGCGCCAGCAGCTTGGGTCTAGCCATGAACACCGGGGAGCTGTTTTTT. Translation gives CASSLGLAMNTGELFF.

The chain is built from TRBV3-1 (or the pseudogene TRBV3-2) and TRBJ2-6, with TRBD1 matching over 11 bases. V lost 1 base and J lost 4; bases outside the gene matches: 3. Germline CDR1 LGHDT, CDR2 YNNKEL (reference sequence). The CDR3 contains 17 residues. CDR3 DNA: TGTGCCAGCAGCCAAGGGACAGGGGGCACCGGGGCCAACGTCCTGACTTTC. It specifies CASSQGTGGTGANVLTF.

The chain links TRBV5-5 to TRBJ2-7; TRBD1 aligns across 8 bases. The CDR3 contains 16 residues. With V trimmed by 0 bases and J by 4 bases, 9 bases remained unmatched. Germline CDR1 SGHKS, CDR2 YYEKEE (reference sequence). CDR3 protein: CASSLEGGRGPYEQYF. The CDR3 nucleotides are TGTGCCAGCAGCTTGGAGGGGGGCAGGGGGCCATACGAGCAGTACTTC.

This clone came up many times. The chain has TRBV2 and TRBJ1-6; 8 bases are shared with TRBD1. Germline V lookup: CDR1 SNHLY, CDR2 FYNNEI. The trim removed 6 bases at V and 10 bases at J, leaving 8 bases unmatched. The CDR3 has 14 amino acids. The DNA for the CDR3 is TGTGCCAGCAGGTACGACAGGGGAAGGTCACCCCTCCACTTT. The encoded protein is CASRYDRGRSPLHF.

The gene calls are TRBV4-2 and TRBJ2-1, with D perhaps TRBD2 (6 bases). CDR3 length: 16 residues. CDR1 and CDR2 from the germline V gene are LGHNA and YNFKEQ. V lost 2 bases, J lost 7 bases, and 18 bases lay in between. Written as DNA, the CDR3 is TGTGCCAGCAGCCAAATAGCGGTTTCGGGGATGAATGAGCAGTTCTTC. Residues: CASSQIAVSGMNEQFF.

This clone was seen only a few times. The chain has TRBV6-5 and TRBJ2-5, with D possibly TRBD1 on 5 matching bases. The V end was cut by 7 bases, the J end by 5 bases, with 11 bases between. Germline CDR1 and CDR2: MNHEY and SVGAGI. The CDR3 has 12 amino acids. The CDR3 sequence is CASTPGMETQYF. The CDR3 nucleotides are TGTGCCAGCACCCCAGGGATGGAGACCCAGTACTTC.

This clone was observed a handful of times. This chain joins TRBV27 and TRBJ2-1, with D unresolved. The germline V gene encodes CDR1 MNHEY and CDR2 SMNVEV (reference sequence). Trimming shortened V by 4 bases and J by 8 bases, and 9 bases separated the two germline ends. This CDR3 is built from 12 residues. This CDR3 reads CASSSPPDEQFF. In DNA form, the CDR3 reads TGTGCCAGCAGTTCCCCCCCCGATGAGCAGTTCTTC.

This sequence joins TRBV11-2 and TRBJ2-7, with TRBD2 matching over 10 bases. V shed 6 bases and J 2 bases; nucleotides not matched to a gene: 7. Germline CDR1 and CDR2: SGHAT and FQNNGV. The CDR3 runs 15 residues. The DNA of the CDR3 is TGTGCCAGCAGTCCTACTAGCGGGACCCCCTACGAGCAGTACTTC. This gives the protein CASSPTSGTPYEQYF.

As DNA, the CDR3 is TGTGCCAGCAGCTTAGGCGCCTACGAGCAGTACTTC. It encodes CASSLGAYEQYF. The V call is TRBV13, the J call TRBJ2-7; no definite D call. The CDR3 totals 12 residues. Trimming took 0 bases from V and 2 from J, leaving 2 bases between them. Germline-derived CDR1 and CDR2 are PRHDT and FYEKMQ (reference sequence).

The rearrangement uses TRBV5-4 and TRBJ2-5; the D gene is possibly TRBD2 (5 bases). Germline assignment: CDR1 SGHNT and CDR2 YYREEE (reference sequence). V was cut by 2 bases and J by 4 bases, with 18 bases left in between. The CDR3 loop spans 16 amino acids. The DNA for the CDR3 is TGTGCCAGCAGCTTAGGGCTAGCTCCGAGTGGAGAGACCCAGTACTTC. Amino acids: CASSLGLAPSGETQYF.